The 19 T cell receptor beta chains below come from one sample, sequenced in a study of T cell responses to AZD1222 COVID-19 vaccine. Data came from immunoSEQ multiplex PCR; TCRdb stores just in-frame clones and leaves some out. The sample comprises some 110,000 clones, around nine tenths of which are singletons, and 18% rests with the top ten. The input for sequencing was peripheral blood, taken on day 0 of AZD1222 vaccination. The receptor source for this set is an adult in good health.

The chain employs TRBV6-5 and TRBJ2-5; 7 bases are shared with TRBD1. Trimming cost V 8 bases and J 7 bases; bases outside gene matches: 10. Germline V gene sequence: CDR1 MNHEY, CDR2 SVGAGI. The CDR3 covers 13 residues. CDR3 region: CASPQGPRVTQYF. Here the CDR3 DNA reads TGTGCCAGCCCACAGGGGCCGCGGGTGACCCAGTACTTC.

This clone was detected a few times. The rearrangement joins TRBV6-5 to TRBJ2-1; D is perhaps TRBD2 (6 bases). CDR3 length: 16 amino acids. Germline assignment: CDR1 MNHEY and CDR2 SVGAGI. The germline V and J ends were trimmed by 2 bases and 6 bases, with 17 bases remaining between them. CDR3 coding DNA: TGTGCCAGCAGTTACCAGGGAGGCTACCTTTCCAATGAGCAGTTCTTC. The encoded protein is CASSYQGGYLSNEQFF.

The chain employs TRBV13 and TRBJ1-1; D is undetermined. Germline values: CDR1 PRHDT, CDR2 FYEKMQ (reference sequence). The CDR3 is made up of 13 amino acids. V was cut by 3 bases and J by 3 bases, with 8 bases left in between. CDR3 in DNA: TGTGCCAGCAGCTTCACCGAGGACACTGAAGCTTTCTTT. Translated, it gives CASSFTEDTEAFF.

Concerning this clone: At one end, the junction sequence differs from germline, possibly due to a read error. The CDR3, as DNA: TGTGCCAGCAGTGAAATACAGGGGGGGCCCAGGGACTTC. Translated: CASSEIQGGPRDF. This chain uses TRBV2 with TRBJ2-7; maybe TRBD1 (8 bases). Germline-derived CDR1 and CDR2 are SNHLY and FYNNEI. The CDR3 is 13 amino acids.

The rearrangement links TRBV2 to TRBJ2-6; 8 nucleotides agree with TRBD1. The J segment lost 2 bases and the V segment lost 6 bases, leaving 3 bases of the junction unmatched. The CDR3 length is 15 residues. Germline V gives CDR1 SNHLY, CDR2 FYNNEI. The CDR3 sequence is CASRLDRAGANVLTF. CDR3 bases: TGTGCCAGCAGACTGGACAGGGCTGGGGCCAACGTCCTGACTTTC.

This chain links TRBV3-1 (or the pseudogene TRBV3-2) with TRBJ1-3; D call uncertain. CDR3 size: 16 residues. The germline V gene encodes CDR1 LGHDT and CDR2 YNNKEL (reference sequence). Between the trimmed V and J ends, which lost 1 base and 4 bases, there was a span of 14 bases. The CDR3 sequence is CASSQVGGAIGNTIYF. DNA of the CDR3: TGTGCCAGCAGCCAAGTAGGAGGCGCAATAGGAAACACCATATATTTT.

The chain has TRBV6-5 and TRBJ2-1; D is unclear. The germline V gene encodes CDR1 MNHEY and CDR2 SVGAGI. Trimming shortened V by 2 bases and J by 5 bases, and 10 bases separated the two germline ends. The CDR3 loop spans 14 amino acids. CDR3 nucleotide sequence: TGTGCCAGCAGTTACCAAAGGCCTGACAATGAGCAGTTCTTC. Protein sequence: CASSYQRPDNEQFF.

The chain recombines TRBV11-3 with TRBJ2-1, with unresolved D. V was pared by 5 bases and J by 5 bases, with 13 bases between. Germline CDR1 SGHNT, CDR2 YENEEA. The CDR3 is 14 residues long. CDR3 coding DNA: TGTGCCAGCAGCCCCGAATCGGCCCACAATGAGCAGTTCTTC. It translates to CASSPESAHNEQFF.

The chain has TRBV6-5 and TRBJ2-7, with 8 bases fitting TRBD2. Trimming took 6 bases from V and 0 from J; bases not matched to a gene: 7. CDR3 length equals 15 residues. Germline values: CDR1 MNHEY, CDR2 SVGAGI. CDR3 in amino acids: CASRPGGQGSYEQYF. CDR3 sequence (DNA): TGTGCCAGCAGACCGGGAGGGCAGGGCTCCTACGAGCAGTACTTC.

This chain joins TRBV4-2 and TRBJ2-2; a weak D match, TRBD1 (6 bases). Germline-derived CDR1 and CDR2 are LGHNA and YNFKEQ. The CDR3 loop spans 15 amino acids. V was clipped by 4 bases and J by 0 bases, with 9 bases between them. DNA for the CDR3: TGTGCCAGCAGCCTCCGGACAGCGAACACCGGGGAGCTGTTTTTT. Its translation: CASSLRTANTGELFF.

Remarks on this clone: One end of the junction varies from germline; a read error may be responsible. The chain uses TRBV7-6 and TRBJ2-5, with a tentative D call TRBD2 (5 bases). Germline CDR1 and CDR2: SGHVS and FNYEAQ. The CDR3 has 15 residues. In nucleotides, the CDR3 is TGTGCCAGCAGCCTAGCAGCAAGGGACCAAGAGACCCAGTACTTC. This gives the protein CASSLAARDQETQYF.

The chain's CDR3 is CASSLASDEQFF. The CDR3 bases are TGTGCCAGCAGCTTAGCGTCCGATGAGCAGTTCTTC. This sequence joins TRBV7-9 and TRBJ2-1; no firm D call. The germline gives CDR1 SEHNR, CDR2 FQNEAQ (reference sequence). V gave up 0 bases and J gave up 8 bases, with 5 bases separating them. The CDR3 has 12 amino acids.

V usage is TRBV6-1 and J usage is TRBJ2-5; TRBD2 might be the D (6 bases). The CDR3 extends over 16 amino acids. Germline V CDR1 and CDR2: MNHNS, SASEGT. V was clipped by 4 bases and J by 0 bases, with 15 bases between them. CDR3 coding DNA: TGTGCCAGCAGTGGATGGGGGATAGCGGACCAAGAGACCCAGTACTTC. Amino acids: CASSGWGIADQETQYF.

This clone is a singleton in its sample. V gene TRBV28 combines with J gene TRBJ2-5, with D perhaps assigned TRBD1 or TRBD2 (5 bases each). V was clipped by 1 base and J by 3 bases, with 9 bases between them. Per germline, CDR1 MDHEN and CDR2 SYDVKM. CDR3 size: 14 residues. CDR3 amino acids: CASSLFVGEETQYF. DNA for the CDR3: TGTGCCAGCAGTTTATTTGTGGGGGAAGAGACCCAGTACTTC.

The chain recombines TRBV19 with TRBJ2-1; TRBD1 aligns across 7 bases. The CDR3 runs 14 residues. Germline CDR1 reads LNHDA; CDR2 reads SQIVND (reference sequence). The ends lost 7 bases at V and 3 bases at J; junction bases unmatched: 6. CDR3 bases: TGTGCCAGTAATAGTGACAGGGACTACAATGAGCAGTTCTTC. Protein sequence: CASNSDRDYNEQFF. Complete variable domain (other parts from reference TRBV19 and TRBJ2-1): DGGITQSPKYLFRKEGQNVTLSCEQNLNHDAMYWYRQDPGQGLRLIYYSQIVNDFQKGDIAEGYSVSREKKESFPLTVTSAQKNPTAFYLCASNSDRDYNEQFFGPGTRLTVL.

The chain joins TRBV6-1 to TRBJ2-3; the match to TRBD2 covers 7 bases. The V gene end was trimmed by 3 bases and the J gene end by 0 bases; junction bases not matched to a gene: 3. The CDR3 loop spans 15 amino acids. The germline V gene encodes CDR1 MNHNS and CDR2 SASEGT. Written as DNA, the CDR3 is TGTGCCAGCAGTGACGCGGGACTAAGCACAGATACGCAGTATTTT. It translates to CASSDAGLSTDTQYF.

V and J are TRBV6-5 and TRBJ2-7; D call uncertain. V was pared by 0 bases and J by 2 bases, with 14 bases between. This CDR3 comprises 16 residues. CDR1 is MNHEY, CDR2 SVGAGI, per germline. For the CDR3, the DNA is TGTGCCAGCAGTTACTCCCGAGGACGCGGAACCTACGAGCAGTACTTC. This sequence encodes CASSYSRGRGTYEQYF.

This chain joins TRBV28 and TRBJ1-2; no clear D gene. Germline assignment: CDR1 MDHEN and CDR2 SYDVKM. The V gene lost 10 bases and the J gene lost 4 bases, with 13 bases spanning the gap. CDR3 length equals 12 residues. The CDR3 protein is CATRDYPYGYTF. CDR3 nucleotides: TGTGCCACCCGAGATTACCCCTATGGCTACACCTTC.

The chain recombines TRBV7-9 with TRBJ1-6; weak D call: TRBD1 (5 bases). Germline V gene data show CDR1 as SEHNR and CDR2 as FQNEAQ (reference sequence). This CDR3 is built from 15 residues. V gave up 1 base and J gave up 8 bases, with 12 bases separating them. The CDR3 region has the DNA TGTGCCAGCAGCTTAGTCTCGGACACTTATTCACCCCTCCACTTT. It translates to CASSLVSDTYSPLHF.